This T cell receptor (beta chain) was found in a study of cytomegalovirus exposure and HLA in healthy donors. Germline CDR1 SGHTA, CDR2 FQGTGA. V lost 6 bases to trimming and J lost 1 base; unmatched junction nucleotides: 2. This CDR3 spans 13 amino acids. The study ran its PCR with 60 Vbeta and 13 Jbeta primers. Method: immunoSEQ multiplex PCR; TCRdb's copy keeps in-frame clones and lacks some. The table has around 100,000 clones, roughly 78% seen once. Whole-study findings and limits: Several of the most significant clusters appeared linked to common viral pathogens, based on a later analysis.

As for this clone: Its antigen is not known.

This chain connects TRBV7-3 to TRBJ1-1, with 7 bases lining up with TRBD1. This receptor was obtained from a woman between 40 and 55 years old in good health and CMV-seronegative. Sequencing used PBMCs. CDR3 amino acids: CASRQGPNTEAFF. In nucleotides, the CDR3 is TGTGCCAGCAGACAGGGGCCGAACACTGAAGCTTTCTTT. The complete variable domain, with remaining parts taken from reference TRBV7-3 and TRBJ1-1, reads GAGVSQTPSNKVTEKGKYVELRCDPISGHTALYWYRQSLGQGPEFLIYFQGTGAADDSGLPNDRFFAVRPEGSVSTLKIQRTERGDSAVYLCASRQGPNTEAFFGQGTRLTVV.